Listed below are T cell receptor beta chains from one sample, sequenced in a study of T cell changes during pregnancy in multiple sclerosis. Sequencing was performed with immunoSEQ multiplex PCR; in TCRdb, only in-frame clones are kept and a portion is missing. Of 50,000 to 70,000 clones in the sample, just under 95% were seen once. Source: peripheral blood, taken in the second trimester of pregnancy. Source of these receptors: a female donor with multiple sclerosis, enrolled in a pregnancy study. Each CDR3 is given with its conserved first and last residue.

TRBJ1-5 TRBV7-2 CASTTGGNQPQHF
TRBJ1-1 TRBV4-1 CASSQDSLFTEAFF
TRBJ1-1 TRBV7-8 CASSRELAKAFF
TRBJ2-7 TRBV5-6 CASSPIGSGSYEQYF
TRBJ2-5 TRBV5-6 CASSFGGEETQYF
TRBJ1-1 TRBV5-4 CASSLQGNTEAFF
TRBJ1-5 TRBV5-1 CASSLGQNQPQHF
TRBJ1-2 TRBV19 CASRSGTGGNYGYTF
TRBJ2-2 TRBV19 CASSIRGRAGELFF
TRBJ1-2 TRBV28 CASRSSDRGSYGYTF
TRBJ1-2 TRBV7-9 CASSFDRGRGYTF
TRBJ2-7 TRBV19 CASSGRTGDYEQYF
TRBJ1-1 TRBV4-3 CASSQGRGMNTEAFF
TRBJ1-2 TRBV27 CASSLTGDGYTF
TRBJ2-2 TRBV5-1 CASGTGANTGELFF
TRBJ1-1 TRBV5-1 CASSLDGDMNTEAFF
TRBJ2-7 TRBV7-2 CASSPRLAGDGEQYF
TRBJ1-1 TRBV4-3 CASSQDTGNVDREAFF
TRBJ2-5 TRBV18 CASSPEASVETQYF
TRBJ2-7 TRBV7-9 CASSLESRLGEQYF
TRBJ2-7 TRBV27 CASSLRGQVLPHEQYF
TRBJ2-3 TRBV6-4 CASSPTEEGADTQYF
TRBJ1-1 TRBV5-4 CASSRQLDSSQAFF
TRBJ2-1 TRBV11-2 CASSTGYGNEQFF
TRBJ2-1 TRBV11-3 CASSLNTDNEQFF
TRBJ2-3 TRBV2 CASSRGGTDTQYF
TRBJ2-1 TRBV19 CASTGQGLRNEQFF
TRBJ1-4 TRBV28 CASSFAPRRQGDEKLFF
TRBJ2-3 TRBV9 CASSVGRRDREPTDTQYF
TRBJ2-7 TRBV13 CASSWGQGKEQYF
TRBJ2-1 TRBV19 CASNGGGPTGSYNEQFF
TRBJ1-2 TRBV10-3 CAISEASGTGGYGYTF
TRBJ1-1 TRBV30 CAWSPFFNTEAFF
TRBJ1-2 TRBV21-1 CASSKLLRMSNYGYTF
TRBJ2-7 TRBV28 CASRDKELWNEQYF
TRBJ2-2 TRBV9 CASSVGQGAVGELFF
TRBJ2-1 TRBV7-3 CASSQGLAGEQEQFF
TRBJ2-3 TRBV5-4 CASSLEGAAADTQYF
TRBJ2-3 TRBV14 CASSQALAGHTDTQYF
TRBJ2-3 TRBV5-1 CASSFGASGNTDTQYF
TRBJ2-3 TRBV27 CASSTRQGRDTQYF
TRBJ2-7 TRBV28 CASISPTAGETEQYF
TRBJ2-1 TRBV11-2 CASTRTSGNNEQFF